Reported below is one TCR beta chain. What it binds is not known. PCR was performed using 60 Vbeta and 13 Jbeta primers. TCRdb's copy holds only in-frame clones and misses some; the assay was immunoSEQ multiplex PCR. The data show around 98,000 clones, around 68% seen once. This specimen belongs to a study of cytomegalovirus exposure and HLA in healthy donors. Findings and caveats of the study: Later analysis reportedly placed an Asian-associated ancestry cluster below the roughly 680-donor mean in N-insertions. Most CMV-associated TCR beta chains appeared HLA-restricted in a later analysis.

The ends lost 0 bases at V and 0 bases at J; junction bases unmatched: 4. Germline CDR1 and CDR2: SGHRS and YFSETQ. The CDR3 is 16 amino acids. This sequence joins TRBV5-1 and TRBJ2-7; 9 positions agree with TRBD2. The sample was PBMCs. The TCR comes from a female donor in good health and CMV-seronegative. The CDR3 DNA sequence: TGCGCCAGCAGCTTGGGACTAGCGGTAAGCTCCTACGAGCAGTACTTC. Residues: CASSLGLAVSSYEQYF.